This T cell receptor beta chain is from a study of control samples from healthy donors and cancer patients. Germline-derived CDR1 and CDR2 are KGHDR and SFDVKD. V lost 3 bases to trimming and J lost 4 bases; unmatched junction nucleotides: 4. The CDR3 runs 16 residues. The table came from immunoSEQ multiplex PCR; TCRdb's copy has only in-frame clones and leaves some out. Among 130,000 or so clones listed, around 86% were seen once. The TCR was taken from a middle-aged man in good health. The sequenced material came from blood. The chain couples TRBV24-1 to TRBJ2-1; 11 bases are shared with TRBD2. CDR3 sequence reads: CATSDPSSGGYNEQFF. CDR3 sequence (DNA): TGTGCCACCAGTGATCCTTCTAGCGGGGGGTACAATGAGCAGTTCTTC.